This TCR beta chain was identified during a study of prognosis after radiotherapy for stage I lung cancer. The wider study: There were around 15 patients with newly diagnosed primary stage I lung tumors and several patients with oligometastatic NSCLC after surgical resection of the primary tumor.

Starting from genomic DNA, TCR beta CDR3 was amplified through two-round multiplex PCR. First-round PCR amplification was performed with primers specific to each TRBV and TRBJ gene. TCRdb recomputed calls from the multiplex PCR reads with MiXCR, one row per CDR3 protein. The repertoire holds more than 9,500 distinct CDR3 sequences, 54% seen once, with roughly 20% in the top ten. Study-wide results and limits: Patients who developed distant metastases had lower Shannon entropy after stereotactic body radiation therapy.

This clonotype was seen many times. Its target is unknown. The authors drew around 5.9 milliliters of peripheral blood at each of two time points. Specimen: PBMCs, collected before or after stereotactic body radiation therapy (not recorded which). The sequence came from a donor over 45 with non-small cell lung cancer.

The CDR3 region has the DNA TGTGCCAGCAATCAACGGGATGAGCAGTTCTTC. This translates into CASNQRDEQFF. The gene calls are TRBV2 and TRBJ2-1; D is unclear. The CDR3 length is 11 residues. Germline CDR1 SNHLY, CDR2 FYNNEI. Trimming took off 7 bases at V and 8 bases at J, with 9 bases between the two ends.